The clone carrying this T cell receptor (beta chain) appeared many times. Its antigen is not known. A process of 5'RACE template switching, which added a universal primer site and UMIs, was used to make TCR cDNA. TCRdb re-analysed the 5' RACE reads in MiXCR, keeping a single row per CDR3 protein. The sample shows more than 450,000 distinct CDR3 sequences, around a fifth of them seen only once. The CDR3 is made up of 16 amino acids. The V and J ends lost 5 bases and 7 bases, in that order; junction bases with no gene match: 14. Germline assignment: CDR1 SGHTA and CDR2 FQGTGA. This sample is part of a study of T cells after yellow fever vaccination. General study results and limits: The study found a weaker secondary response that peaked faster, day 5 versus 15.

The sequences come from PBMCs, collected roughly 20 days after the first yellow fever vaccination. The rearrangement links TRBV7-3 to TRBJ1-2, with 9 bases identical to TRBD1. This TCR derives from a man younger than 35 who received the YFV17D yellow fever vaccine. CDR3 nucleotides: TGTGCCAGCAGCGCCCCACATGGACAGGGGATCAGTGGCTACACCTTC. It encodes CASSAPHGQGISGYTF.